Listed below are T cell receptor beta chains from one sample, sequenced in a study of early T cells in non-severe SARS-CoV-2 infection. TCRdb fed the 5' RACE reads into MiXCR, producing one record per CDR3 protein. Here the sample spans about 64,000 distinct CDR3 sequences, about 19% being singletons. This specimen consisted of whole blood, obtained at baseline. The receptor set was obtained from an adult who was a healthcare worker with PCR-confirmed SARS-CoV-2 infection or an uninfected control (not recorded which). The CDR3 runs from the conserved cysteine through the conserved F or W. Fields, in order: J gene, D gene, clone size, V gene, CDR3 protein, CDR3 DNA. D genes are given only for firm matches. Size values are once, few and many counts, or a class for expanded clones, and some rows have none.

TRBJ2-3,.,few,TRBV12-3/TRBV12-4,CASSSHDTDTQYF,TGTGCCAGCAGTTCTCACGACACAGATACGCAGTATTTT
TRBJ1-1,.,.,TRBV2,CASKRTGGTEAFF,TGTGCCAGCAAACGTACGGGGGGCACTGAAGCTTTCTTT
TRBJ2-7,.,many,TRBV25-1,CASSESRFQYF,TGTGCCAGCAGTGAATCCCGGTTCCAGTACTTC
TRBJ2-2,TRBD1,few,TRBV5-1,CASSPTGVTGELFF,TGCGCCAGCAGCCCAACAGGGGTAACCGGGGAGCTGTTTTTT
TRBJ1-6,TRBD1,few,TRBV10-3,CATHRGTGDNSPLHF,TGTGCCACCCACCGCGGGACAGGAGATAATTCACCCCTCCACTTT
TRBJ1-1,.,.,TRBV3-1,CASRPGGRSEAFF,TGTGCCAGCAGGCCGGGAGGGCGGAGTGAAGCTTTCTTT
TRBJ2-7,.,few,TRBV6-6,CASSLTVGEQYF,TGTGCCAGCAGTTTGACAGTTGGCGAGCAGTACTTC
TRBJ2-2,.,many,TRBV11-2,CASSLNLRNTGELFF,TGTGCCAGCAGCTTAAACCTGCGGAACACCGGGGAGCTGTTTTTT
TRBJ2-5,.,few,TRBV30,CAWYLGIGETQYF,TGTGCCTGGTACTTGGGGATCGGAGAGACCCAGTACTTC
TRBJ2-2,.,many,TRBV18,CASSPGLTTGELFF,TGTGCCAGCTCACCGGGACTGACCACCGGGGAGCTGTTTTTT
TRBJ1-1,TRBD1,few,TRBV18,CASSEGQGNTEAFF,TGTGCCAGCTCAGAGGGACAGGGGAACACTGAAGCTTTCTTT
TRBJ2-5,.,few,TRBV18,CASSPRAVAGQETQYF,TGTGCCAGCTCACCGAGGGCCGTAGCCGGTCAAGAGACCCAGTACTTC
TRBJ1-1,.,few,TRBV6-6,CASSYKDLDTEAFF,TGTGCCAGCAGTTACAAGGATCTGGACACTGAAGCTTTCTTT
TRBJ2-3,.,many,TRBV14,CASSQAYGGGGTQYF,TGTGCCAGCAGCCAAGCCTATGGGGGTGGAGGTACGCAGTATTTT
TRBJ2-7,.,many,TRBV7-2,CASSLSQAYEQYF,TGTGCCAGCAGCTTATCACAGGCCTACGAGCAGTACTTC
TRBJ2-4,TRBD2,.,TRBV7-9,CASSSNGGNKNIQYF,TGTGCCAGCAGCTCAAACGGGGGGAATAAAAACATTCAGTACTTC
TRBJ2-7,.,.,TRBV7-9,CASTRGSTYEQYF,TGTGCCAGCACGAGGGGTTCGACCTACGAGCAGTACTTC
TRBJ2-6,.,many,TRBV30,CAWSTGSGANVLTF,TGTGCCTGGAGTACGGGCTCTGGGGCCAACGTCCTGACTTTC
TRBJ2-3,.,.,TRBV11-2,CASSLGAGAADTQYF,TGTGCCAGCAGCTTAGGGGCAGGGGCCGCAGATACGCAGTATTTT
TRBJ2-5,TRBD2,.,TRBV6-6,CASSLGLAGIETQYF,TGTGCCAGCAGTTTGGGACTAGCGGGAATAGAGACCCAGTACTTC
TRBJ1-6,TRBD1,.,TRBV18,CASSPLPGQGASPLHF,TGTGCCAGCTCACCACTTCCGGGACAGGGGGCTTCACCCCTCCACTTT
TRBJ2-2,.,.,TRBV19,CASNPSSNTGELFF,TGTGCCAGTAACCCCTCATCGAACACCGGGGAGCTGTTTTTT
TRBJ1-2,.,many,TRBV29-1,CSVVGGSSGYTF,TGCAGCGTTGTAGGGGGGTCTAGTGGCTACACCTTC
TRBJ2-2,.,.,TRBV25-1,CASSRPGYNTGELFF,TGTGCCAGCAGTAGACCGGGATATAACACCGGGGAGCTGTTTTTT
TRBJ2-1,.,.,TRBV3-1,CASSVYRDLGRNEQFF,TGTGCCAGCAGCGTATACCGGGATCTCGGTAGGAATGAGCAGTTCTTC
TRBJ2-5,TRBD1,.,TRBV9,CASSVGRGLGQETQYF,TGTGCCAGCAGCGTAGGTAGGGGGCTTGGCCAAGAGACCCAGTACTTC
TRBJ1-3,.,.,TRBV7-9,CASSLWSSSGNTIYF,TGTGCCAGCAGCCTCTGGTCCAGCTCTGGAAACACCATATATTTT
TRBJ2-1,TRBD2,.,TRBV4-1,CASSQVRSGGLYNEQFF,TGCGCCAGCAGCCAAGTACGTAGCGGGGGGCTTTACAATGAGCAGTTCTTC
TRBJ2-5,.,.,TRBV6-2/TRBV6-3,CASRSTQMETQYF,TGTGCCAGCAGATCGACCCAGATGGAGACCCAGTACTTC
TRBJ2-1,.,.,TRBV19,CASSPEGTVNVNEQFF,TGTGCCAGCTCCCCCGAGGGAACGGTAAATGTCAATGAGCAGTTCTTC
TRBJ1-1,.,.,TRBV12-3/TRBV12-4,CASSLEPVSRAFF,TGTGCCAGCAGTTTAGAGCCCGTTTCAAGAGCTTTCTTT
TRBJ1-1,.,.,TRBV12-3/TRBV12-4,CASSFSRVMNTEAFF,TGTGCCAGCAGCTTTTCGAGAGTGATGAACACTGAAGCTTTCTTT
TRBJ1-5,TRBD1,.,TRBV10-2,CASSPGTVNQPQHF,TGCGCCAGCAGTCCCGGGACAGTGAATCAGCCCCAGCATTTT
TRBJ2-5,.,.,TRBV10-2,CASSLTLTRGQYF,TGCGCCAGCAGCCTAACCCTCACTAGAGGCCAGTACTTC
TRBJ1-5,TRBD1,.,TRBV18,CASSPDRVQQPQHF,TGTGCCAGCTCCCCAGACAGGGTGCAACAGCCCCAGCATTTT
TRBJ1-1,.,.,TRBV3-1,CASSQSRVWTEAFF,TGTGCCAGCAGCCAGAGCAGGGTTTGGACTGAAGCTTTCTTT
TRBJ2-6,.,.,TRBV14,CASSQYGANVLTF,TGTGCCAGCAGCCAGTATGGGGCCAACGTCCTGACTTTC
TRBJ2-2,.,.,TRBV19,CASTPWADAGELFF,TGTGCCAGTACCCCCTGGGCTGACGCCGGGGAGCTGTTTTTT
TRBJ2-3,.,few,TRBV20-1,CSAPLDTQYF,TGCAGTGCCCCATTGGATACGCAGTATTTT
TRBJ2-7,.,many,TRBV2,CASSDPPYEQYF,TGTGCCAGCAGTGACCCCCCCTACGAGCAGTACTTC
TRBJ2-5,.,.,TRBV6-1,CASRDQGFRTQYF,TGTGCCAGCAGGGATCAGGGTTTTCGGACCCAGTACTTC
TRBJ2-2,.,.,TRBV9,CASSVSRANTGELFF,TGTGCCAGCAGCGTATCCCGGGCGAACACCGGGGAGCTGTTTTTT
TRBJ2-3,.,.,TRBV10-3,CAISALTEDTQYF,TGTGCCATCAGCGCGTTGACAGAAGATACGCAGTATTTT
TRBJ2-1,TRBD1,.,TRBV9,CASSQAAGDRAKQFF,TGTGCCAGCAGCCAAGCCGCAGGCGACAGGGCGAAGCAGTTCTTC
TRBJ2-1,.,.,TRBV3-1,CASSQLGRGEQFF,TGTGCCAGCAGCCAGTTAGGGCGGGGTGAGCAGTTCTTC
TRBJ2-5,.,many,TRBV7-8,CASSLWAAVQETQYF,TGTGCCAGCAGCCTATGGGCGGCCGTACAAGAGACCCAGTACTTC